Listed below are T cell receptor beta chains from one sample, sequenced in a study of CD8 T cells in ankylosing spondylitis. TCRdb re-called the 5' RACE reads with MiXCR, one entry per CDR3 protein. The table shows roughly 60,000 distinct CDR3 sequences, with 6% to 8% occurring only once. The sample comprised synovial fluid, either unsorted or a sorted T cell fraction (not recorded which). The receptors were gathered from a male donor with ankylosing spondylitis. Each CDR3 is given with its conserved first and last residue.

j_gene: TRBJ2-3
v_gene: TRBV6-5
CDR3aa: CASSYSRPRHTDTQYF

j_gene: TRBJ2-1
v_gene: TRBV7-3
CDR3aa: CASSPHRRGDEQFF

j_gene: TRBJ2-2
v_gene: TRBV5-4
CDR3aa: CASSLVRGLAGRWGSTGELFF

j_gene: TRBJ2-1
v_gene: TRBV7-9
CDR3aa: CASSKLGQSYNEQFF

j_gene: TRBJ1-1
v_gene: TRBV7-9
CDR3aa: CASSLGDRDNTEAFF

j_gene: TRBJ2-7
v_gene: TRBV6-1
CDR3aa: CASSEEGSGRSNEQYF

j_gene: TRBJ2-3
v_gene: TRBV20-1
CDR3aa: CSARAPGRTDTQYF

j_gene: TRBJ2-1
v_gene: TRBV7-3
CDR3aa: CASSGMAGFLNEQFF

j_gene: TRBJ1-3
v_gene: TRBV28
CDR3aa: CASSFRRRGASGNTIYF

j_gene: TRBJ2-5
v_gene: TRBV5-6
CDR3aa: CASSLFREGETQYF

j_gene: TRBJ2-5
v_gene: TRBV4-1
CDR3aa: CASSQEGRLAGGQETQYF

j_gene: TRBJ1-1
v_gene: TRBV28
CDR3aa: CASSLGRADTEAFF

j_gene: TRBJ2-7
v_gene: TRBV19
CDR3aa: CASSIQGAGSYEQYF

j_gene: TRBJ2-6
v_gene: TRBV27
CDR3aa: CASSFRQVTSGANVLTF

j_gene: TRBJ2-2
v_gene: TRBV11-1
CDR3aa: CASSPHDTGELFF

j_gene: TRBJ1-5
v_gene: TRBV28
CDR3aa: CASSFRPGGYQPQHF

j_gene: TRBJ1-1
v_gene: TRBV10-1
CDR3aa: CASKQGAGTEAFF

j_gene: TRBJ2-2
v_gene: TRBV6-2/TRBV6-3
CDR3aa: CASRAPPGTSGRADTGELFF

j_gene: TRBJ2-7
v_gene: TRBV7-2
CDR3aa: CASSLAPGQESYEQYF

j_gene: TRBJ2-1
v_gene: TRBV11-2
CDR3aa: CASSLAGTRGNEQFF

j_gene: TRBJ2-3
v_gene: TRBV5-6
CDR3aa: CASSLFGLVATDTQYF

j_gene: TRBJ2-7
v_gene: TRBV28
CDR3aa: CASLSSYEQYF

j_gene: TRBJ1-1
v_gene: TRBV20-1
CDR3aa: CSAKTGVLGKAFF

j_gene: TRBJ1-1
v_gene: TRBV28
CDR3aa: CASTGGGGEAFF

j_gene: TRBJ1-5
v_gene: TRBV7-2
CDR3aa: CASSLAWTGALLQPQHF

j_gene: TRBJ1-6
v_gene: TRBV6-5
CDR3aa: CASSSVPRESPLHF

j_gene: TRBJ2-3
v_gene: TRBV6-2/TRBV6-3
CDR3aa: CASGGTTLGDTQYF

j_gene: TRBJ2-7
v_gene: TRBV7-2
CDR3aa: CASSHAAGYEQYF

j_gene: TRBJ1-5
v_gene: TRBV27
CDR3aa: CASSLSGGPQHF

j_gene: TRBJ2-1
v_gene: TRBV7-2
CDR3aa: CASSLTVAYNEQFF

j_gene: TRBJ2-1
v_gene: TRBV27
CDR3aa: CASYKWRMGANEQFF

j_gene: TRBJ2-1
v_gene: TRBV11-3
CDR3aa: CASSPRAGNLGEQFF

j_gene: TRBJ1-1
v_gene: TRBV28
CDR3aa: CTFHGTAPMNTEAFF

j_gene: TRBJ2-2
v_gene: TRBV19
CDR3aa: CASSIRTGNTGELFF

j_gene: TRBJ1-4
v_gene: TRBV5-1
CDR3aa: CASSFGVYNEKLFF

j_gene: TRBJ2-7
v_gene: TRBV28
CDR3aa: CASSLWAGVNAEQYF

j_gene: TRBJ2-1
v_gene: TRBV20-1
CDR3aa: CSANFGPASYNEQFF

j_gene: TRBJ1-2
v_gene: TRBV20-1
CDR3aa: CSPSGVGTNYGYTF

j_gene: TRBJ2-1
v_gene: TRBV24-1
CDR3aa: CATSEGWTSGRAKRRVEQFF

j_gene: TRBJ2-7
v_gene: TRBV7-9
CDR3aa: CASSKDQHSYEQYF

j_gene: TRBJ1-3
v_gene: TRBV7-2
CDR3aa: CASSPTGRGNTIYF

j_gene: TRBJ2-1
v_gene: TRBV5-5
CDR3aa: CASSPDAGGFYEQFF

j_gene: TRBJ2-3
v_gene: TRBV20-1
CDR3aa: CSASIGLAGALPDTQYF

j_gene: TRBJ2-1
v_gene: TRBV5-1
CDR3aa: CASMPEPGSPYNEQFF

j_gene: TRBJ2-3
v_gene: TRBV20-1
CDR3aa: CSASGRGRLATSTDTQYF

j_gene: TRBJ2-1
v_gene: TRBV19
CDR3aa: CASSISLGWGHNEQFF

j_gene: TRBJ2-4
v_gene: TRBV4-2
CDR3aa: CASSSGQPGENIQYF

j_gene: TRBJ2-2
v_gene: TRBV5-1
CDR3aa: CASSFDSFPGELFF

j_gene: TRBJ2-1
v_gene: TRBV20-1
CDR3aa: CSAGQGLSNEQFF

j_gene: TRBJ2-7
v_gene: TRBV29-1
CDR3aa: CSVKGTSGSWEQYF